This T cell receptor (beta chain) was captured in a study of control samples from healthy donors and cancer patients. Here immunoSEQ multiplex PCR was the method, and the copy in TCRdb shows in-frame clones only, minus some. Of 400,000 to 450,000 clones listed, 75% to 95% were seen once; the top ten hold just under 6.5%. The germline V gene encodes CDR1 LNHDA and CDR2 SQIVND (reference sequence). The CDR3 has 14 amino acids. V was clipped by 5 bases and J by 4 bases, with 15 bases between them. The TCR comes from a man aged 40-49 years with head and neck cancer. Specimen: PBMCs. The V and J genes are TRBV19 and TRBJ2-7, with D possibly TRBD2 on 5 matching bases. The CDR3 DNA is TGTGCCAGTAGTGACCGCCGGGGTCCTTACGAGCAGTACTTC. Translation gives CASSDRRGPYEQYF.